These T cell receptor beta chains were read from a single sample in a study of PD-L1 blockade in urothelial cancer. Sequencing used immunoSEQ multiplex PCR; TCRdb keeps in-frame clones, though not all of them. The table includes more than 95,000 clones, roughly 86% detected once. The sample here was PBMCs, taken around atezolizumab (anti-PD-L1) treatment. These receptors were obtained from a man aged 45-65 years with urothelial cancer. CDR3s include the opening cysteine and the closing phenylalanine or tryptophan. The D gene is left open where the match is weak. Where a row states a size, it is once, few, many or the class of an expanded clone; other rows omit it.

CASSEAQGSGNTIYF | TGTGCCAGCAGTGAAGCTCAGGGATCTGGAAACACCATATATTTT | NA | TRBV6-1 | NA | TRBJ1-3
CATSVDRYTGELFF | TGTGCCACCAGCGTGGACAGATACACCGGGGAGCTGTTTTTT | NA | TRBV15 | NA | TRBJ2-2
CASSLNSGQSYPGELFF | TGTGCCAGCAGCTTAAATTCGGGACAGAGCTACCCGGGGGAGCTGTTTTTT | once | TRBV7-3 | TRBD1 | TRBJ2-2
CASSSTEANYGYTF | TGTGCCAGCAGCAGTACAGAAGCTAACTATGGCTACACCTTC | NA | TRBV11-2 | NA | TRBJ1-2
CAAGTPNEQFF | TGTGCCGCCGGGACACCCAATGAGCAGTTCTTC | once | TRBV6-6 | NA | TRBJ2-1
CASSPGLAGVIGTDTQYF | TGTGCCAGCTCCCCGGGACTAGCGGGAGTAATTGGCACAGATACGCAGTATTTT | NA | TRBV18 | TRBD2 | TRBJ2-3
CASSSGTGIFNSPLHF | TGCGCCAGCAGCAGTGGGACAGGGATTTTTAATTCACCCCTCCACTTT | NA | TRBV5-1 | TRBD1 | TRBJ1-6
CASSERREKLFF | TGTGCCAGCAGCGAGCGGCGTGAAAAACTGTTTTTT | few | TRBV2 | NA | TRBJ1-4
CASSYTSAGETQYF | TGCGCCAGCAGCTATACTAGCGCGGGGGAGACCCAGTACTTC | NA | TRBV4-1 | TRBD2 | TRBJ2-5
CASKLNPLGRAQDTQYF | TGTGCCAGCAAATTAAACCCACTAGGTCGGGCCCAAGATACGCAGTATTTT | NA | TRBV2 | NA | TRBJ2-3
CASSFRFLNSPLHF | TGTGCCAGCAGTTTTCGGTTTTTAAATTCACCCCTCCACTTT | NA | TRBV28 | NA | TRBJ1-6
CASSQGRVYSDEKLFF | TGCGCCAGCAGCCAAGGCCGAGTTTATAGTGATGAAAAACTGTTTTTT | NA | TRBV4-1 | NA | TRBJ1-4
CASSPGGFGTEAFF | TGTGCCAGCAGTCCCGGGGGTTTCGGCACTGAAGCTTTCTTT | NA | TRBV27 | NA | TRBJ1-1
CAIRQGVMVSGELFF | TGTGCCATCAGACAGGGGGTCATGGTGTCCGGGGAGCTGTTTTTT | NA | TRBV10-3 | TRBD1 | TRBJ2-2
CASSRETDPQFPFF | TGTGCCAGCAGCCGGGAGACGGACCCACAATTTCCGTTCTTC | NA | TRBV4-2 | NA | TRBJ2-1
CATSNPRRGFEVEQFF | TGTGCCACCAGCAACCCACGACGGGGTTTTGAAGTGGAGCAGTTCTTC | NA | TRBV15 | NA | TRBJ2-1
CASSLGQGRETQYF | TGTGCCAGTAGTCTGGGGCAGGGGCGGGAGACCCAGTACTTC | few | TRBV19 | NA | TRBJ2-5
CASSFLGRSTSGTYNEQFF | TGTGCCAGCAGTTTTTTGGGACGGTCGACTAGCGGGACCTACAATGAGCAGTTCTTC | NA | TRBV28 | TRBD2 | TRBJ2-1
CASSLDQTSGRFTGELFF | TGTGCCAGCAGCTTAGACCAGACTAGCGGGCGATTCACCGGGGAGCTGTTTTTT | NA | TRBV7-2 | TRBD2 | TRBJ2-2
CASSRQGLSTEAFF | TGTGCCAGTAGCCGACAGGGTTTATCGACTGAAGCTTTCTTT | NA | TRBV19 | TRBD1 | TRBJ1-1
CASSPPRGLKTEAFF | TGTGCCAGCAGTCCTCCCCGCGGGTTAAAAACTGAAGCTTTCTTT | NA | TRBV27 | NA | TRBJ1-1
CASSREHEQFF | TGCGCCAGCAGCAGAGAACATGAGCAGTTCTTC | NA | TRBV5-1 | NA | TRBJ2-1
CASSFSRSTVETQYF | TGTGCCAGCAGCTTTTCCCGGAGTACGGTGGAGACCCAGTACTTC | NA | TRBV11-2 | NA | TRBJ2-5
CASRPGGGTTEAFF | TGTGCCAGCAGGCCTGGGGGGGGAACAACTGAAGCTTTCTTT | NA | TRBV5-4 | NA | TRBJ1-1
CASSRVEANTEAFF | TGTGCCAGCAGCCGAGTTGAGGCGAACACTGAAGCTTTCTTT | NA | TRBV27 | NA | TRBJ1-1
CASSPRTGRTDTQYF | TGTGCCAGCTCACCACGGACAGGGCGTACAGATACGCAGTATTTT | once | TRBV18 | TRBD1 | TRBJ2-3
CASSFQGVDTGELFF | TGTGCCAGCAGCTTCCAGGGCGTTGACACCGGGGAGCTGTTTTTT | NA | TRBV5-4 | NA | TRBJ2-2
CASSPRDRGLKGNQPQHF | TGTGCCAGCAGCCCCCGGGACAGGGGGCTAAAGGGGAATCAGCCCCAGCATTTT | NA | TRBV7-9 | TRBD1 | TRBJ1-5
CTSSQGDTRNTEAFF | TGCACCAGCAGCCAAGGGGACACTCGGAACACTGAAGCTTTCTTT | NA | TRBV1 | NA | TRBJ1-1
CASRQFRRLISARSYNEQFF | TGCGCCAGCAGGCAATTCCGAAGACTGATTTCTGCTCGCTCCTACAATGAGCAGTTCTTC | once | TRBV23-1 | NA | TRBJ2-1
CASSETSGSYNEQFF | TGTGCCAGCAGTGAAACTAGCGGGAGCTACAATGAGCAGTTCTTC | NA | TRBV6-1 | TRBD2 | TRBJ2-1
CASLTGGVSYNSPLHF | TGTGCCAGCTTGACAGGGGGCGTCTCCTATAATTCACCCCTCCACTTT | NA | TRBV2 | TRBD1 | TRBJ1-6
CASSLVGRGTDTQYF | TGCGCCAGCAGCTTGGTCGGTAGAGGCACAGATACGCAGTATTTT | NA | TRBV5-1 | NA | TRBJ2-3
CASSDRREGQGEQYF | TGTGCCAGCAGTGACCGGCGGGAGGGCCAAGGAGAGCAGTACTTC | NA | TRBV6-1 | TRBD2 | TRBJ2-7
CASSRAGPDVNTEAFF | TGTGCCAGCTCCCGGGCGGGGCCCGACGTAAACACTGAAGCTTTCTTT | NA | TRBV18 | NA | TRBJ1-1